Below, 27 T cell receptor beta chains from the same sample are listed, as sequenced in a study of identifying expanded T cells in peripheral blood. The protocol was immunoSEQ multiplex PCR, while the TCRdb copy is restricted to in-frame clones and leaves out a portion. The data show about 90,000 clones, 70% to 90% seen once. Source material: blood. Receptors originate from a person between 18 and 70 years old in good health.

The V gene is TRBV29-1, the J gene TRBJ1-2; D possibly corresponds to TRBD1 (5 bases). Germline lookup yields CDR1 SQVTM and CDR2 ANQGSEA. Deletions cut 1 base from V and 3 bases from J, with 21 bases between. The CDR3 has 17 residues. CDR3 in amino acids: CSVEAPVNGQGDYGYTF. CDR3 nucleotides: TGCAGCGTTGAAGCCCCCGTCAATGGCCAGGGCGACTATGGCTACACCTTC.

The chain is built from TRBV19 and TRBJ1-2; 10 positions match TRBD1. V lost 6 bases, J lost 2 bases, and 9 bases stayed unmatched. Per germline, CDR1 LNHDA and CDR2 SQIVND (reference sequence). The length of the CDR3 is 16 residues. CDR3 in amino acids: CASRQHGQGDNYGYTF. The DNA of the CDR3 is TGTGCCAGTAGGCAACACGGACAGGGGGACAACTATGGCTACACCTTC.

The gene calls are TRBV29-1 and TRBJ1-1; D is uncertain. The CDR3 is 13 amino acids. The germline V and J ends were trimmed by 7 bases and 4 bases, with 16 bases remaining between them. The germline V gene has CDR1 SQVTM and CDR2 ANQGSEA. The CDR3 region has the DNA TGCAGCGGAAAAGACTCTGTGGGCACTGAAGCTTTCTTT. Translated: CSGKDSVGTEAFF.

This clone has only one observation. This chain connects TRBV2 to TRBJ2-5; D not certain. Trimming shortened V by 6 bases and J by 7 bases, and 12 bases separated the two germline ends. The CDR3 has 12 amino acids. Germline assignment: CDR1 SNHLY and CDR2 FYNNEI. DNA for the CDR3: TGTGCCAGCAGGGACCGGACGGGGACCCAGTACTTC. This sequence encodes CASRDRTGTQYF.

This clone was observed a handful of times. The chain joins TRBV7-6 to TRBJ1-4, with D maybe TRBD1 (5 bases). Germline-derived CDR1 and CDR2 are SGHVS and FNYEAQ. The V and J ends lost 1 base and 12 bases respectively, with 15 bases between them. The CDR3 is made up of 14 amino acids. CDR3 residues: CASSLVGAGRELFF. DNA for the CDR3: TGTGCCAGCAGCTTAGTTGGCGCAGGGAGGGAACTGTTTTTT.

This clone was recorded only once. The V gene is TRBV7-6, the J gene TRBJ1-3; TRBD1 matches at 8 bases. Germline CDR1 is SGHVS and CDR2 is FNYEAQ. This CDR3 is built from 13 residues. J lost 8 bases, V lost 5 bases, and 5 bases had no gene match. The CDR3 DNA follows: TGTGCCAGCAGCCCAGGGGGCGCATACACCATATATTTT. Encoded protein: CASSPGGAYTIYF.

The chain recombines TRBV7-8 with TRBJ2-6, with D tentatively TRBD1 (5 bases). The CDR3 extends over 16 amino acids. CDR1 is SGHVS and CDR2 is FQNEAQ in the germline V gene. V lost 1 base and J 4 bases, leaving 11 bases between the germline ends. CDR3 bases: TGTGCCAGCAGCTTAGTTACTCAGGGAGGGGCCAACGTCCTGACTTTC. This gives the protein CASSLVTQGGANVLTF.

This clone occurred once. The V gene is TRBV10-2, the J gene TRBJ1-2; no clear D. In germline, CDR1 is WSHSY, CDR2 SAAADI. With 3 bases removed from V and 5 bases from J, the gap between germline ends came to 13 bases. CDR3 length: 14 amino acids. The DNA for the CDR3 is TGCGCCAGCAGTGATCCCGTGGGAGAATATGGCTACACCTTC. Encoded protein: CASSDPVGEYGYTF.

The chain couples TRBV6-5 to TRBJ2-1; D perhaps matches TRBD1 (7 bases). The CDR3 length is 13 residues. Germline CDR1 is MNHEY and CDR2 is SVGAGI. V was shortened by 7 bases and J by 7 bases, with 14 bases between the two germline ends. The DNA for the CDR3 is TGTGCCAGCAAGCAGGGGGGAAGGAATGAGCAGTTCTTC. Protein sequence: CASKQGGRNEQFF.

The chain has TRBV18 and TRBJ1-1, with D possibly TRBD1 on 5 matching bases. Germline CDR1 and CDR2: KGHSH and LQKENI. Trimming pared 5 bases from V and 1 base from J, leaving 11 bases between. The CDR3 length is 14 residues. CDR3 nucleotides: TGTGCCAGCTCAGTTAGCCAGGGGAACACTGAAGCTTTCTTT. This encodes CASSVSQGNTEAFF.

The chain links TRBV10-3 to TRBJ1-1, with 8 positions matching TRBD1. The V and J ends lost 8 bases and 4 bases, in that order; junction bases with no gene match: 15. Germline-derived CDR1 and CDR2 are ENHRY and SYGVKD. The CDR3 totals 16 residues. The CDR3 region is CAIGGRGRMEGTEAFF. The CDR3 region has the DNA TGTGCCATCGGCGGCAGGGGGCGGATGGAGGGCACTGAAGCTTTCTTT.

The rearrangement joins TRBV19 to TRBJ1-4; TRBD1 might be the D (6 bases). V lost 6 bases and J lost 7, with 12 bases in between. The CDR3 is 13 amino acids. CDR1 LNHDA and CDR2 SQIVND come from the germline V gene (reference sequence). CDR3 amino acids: CASRLRGAEKLFF. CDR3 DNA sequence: TGTGCCAGTAGACTCCGGGGGGCTGAAAAACTGTTTTTT.

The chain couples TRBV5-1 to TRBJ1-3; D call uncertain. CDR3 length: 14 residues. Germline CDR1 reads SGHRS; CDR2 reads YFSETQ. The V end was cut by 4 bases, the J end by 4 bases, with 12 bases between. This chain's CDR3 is CASSPRTDGNTIYF. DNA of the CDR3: TGCGCCAGCAGCCCGAGGACTGACGGAAACACCATATATTTT.

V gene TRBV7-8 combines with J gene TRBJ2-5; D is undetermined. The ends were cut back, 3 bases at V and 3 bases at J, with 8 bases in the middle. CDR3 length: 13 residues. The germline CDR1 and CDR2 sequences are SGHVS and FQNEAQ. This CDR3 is CASSFLGKETQYF. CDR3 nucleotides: TGTGCCAGCAGCTTTTTGGGAAAAGAGACCCAGTACTTC.

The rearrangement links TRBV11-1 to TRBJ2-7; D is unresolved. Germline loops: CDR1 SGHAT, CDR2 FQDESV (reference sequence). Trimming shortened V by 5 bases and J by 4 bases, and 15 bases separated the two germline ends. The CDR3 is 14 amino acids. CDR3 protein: CASSRVPGFYEQYF. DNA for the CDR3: TGTGCCAGCAGCCGAGTACCAGGTTTTTACGAGCAGTACTTC.

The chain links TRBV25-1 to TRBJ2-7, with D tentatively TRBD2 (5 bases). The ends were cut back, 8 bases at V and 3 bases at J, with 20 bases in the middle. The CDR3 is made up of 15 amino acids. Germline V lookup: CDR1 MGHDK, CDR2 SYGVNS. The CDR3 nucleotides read TGTGCCAGCCAACCCGGAGGCCCTGGGGACTACGAGCAGTACTTC. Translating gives CASQPGGPGDYEQYF.

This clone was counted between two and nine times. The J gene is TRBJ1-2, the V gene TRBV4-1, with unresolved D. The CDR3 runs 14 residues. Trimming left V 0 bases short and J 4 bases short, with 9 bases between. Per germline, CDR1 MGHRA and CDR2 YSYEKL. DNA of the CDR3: TGCGCCAGCAGCCAAGAGGCTCATGGCTATGGCTACACCTTC. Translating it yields CASSQEAHGYGYTF.

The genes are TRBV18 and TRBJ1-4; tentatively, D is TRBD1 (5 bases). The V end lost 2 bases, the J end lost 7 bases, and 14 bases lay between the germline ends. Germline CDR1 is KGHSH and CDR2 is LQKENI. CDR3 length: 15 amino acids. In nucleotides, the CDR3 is TGTGCCAGCTCACCAGCGGCCGGGGGAGGTGAAAAACTGTTTTTT. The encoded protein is CASSPAAGGGEKLFF. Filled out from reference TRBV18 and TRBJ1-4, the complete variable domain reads NAGVMQNPRHLVRRRGQEARLRCSPMKGHSHVYWYRQLPEEGLKFMVYLQKENIIDESGMPKERFSAEFPKEGPSILRIQQVVRGDSAAYFCASSPAAGGGEKLFFGSGTQLSVL.

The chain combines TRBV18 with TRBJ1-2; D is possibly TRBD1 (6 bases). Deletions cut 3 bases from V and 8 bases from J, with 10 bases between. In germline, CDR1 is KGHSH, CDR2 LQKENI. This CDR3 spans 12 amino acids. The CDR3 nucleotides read TGTGCCAGCTCACCCCCTACAGGGGGCTACACCTTC. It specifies CASSPPTGGYTF.

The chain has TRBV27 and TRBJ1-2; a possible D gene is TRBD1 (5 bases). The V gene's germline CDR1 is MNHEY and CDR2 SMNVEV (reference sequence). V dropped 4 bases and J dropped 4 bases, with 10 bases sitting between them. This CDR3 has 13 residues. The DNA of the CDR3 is TGTGCCAGCAGTTCCGCCCAGGGCTATGGCTACACCTTC. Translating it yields CASSSAQGYGYTF.

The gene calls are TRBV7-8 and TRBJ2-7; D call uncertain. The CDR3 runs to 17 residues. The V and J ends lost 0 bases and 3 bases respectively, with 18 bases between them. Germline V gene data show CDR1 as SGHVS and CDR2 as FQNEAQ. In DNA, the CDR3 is TGTGCCAGCAGCTTAGCGTCGGTAGCCGCTCCCTTCTACGAGCAGTACTTC. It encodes CASSLASVAAPFYEQYF.

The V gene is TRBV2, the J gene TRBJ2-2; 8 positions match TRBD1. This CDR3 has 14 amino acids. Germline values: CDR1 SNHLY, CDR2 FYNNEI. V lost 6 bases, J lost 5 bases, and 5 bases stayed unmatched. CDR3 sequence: CASRDRVGTGELFF. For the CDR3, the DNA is TGTGCCAGCAGGGACAGGGTTGGAACCGGGGAGCTGTTTTTT.

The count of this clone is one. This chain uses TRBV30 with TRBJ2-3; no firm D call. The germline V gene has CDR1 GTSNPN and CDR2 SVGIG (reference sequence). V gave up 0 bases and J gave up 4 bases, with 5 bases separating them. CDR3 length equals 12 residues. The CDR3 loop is CAWSVQSDTQYF. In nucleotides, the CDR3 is TGTGCCTGGAGTGTCCAGTCAGATACGCAGTATTTT.

CDR3 residues: CATSRDARGGKDTQYF. The CDR3 DNA sequence: TGTGCCACCAGCAGAGATGCCAGGGGGGGGAAAGATACGCAGTATTTT. The chain employs TRBV15 and TRBJ2-3; D could derive from TRBD1 or TRBD2 (7 bases each). V lost 0 bases and J lost 5, with 15 bases in between. CDR3 length equals 16 residues. CDR1 is LNHNV, CDR2 YYDKDF, per germline (reference sequence).

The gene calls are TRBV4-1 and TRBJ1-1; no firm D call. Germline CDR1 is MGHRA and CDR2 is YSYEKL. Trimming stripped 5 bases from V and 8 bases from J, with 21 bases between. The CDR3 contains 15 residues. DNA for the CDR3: TGCGCCAGCAGCTCCCATGTGACCGTGATCGTCGAAGCTTTCTTT. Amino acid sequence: CASSSHVTVIVEAFF.

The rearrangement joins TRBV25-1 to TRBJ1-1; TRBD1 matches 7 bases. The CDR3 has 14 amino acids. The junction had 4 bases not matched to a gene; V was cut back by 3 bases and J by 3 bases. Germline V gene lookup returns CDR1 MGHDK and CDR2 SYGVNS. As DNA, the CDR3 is TGTGCCAGCAGTGAGGTAACAGGGGACACTGAAGCTTTCTTT. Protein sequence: CASSEVTGDTEAFF.

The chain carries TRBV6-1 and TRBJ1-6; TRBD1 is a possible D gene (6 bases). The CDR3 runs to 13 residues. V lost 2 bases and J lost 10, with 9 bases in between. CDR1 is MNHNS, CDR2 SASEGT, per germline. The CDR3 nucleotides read TGTGCCAGCAGTGAAACAGGGAAGTCACCCCTCCACTTT. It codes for CASSETGKSPLHF.